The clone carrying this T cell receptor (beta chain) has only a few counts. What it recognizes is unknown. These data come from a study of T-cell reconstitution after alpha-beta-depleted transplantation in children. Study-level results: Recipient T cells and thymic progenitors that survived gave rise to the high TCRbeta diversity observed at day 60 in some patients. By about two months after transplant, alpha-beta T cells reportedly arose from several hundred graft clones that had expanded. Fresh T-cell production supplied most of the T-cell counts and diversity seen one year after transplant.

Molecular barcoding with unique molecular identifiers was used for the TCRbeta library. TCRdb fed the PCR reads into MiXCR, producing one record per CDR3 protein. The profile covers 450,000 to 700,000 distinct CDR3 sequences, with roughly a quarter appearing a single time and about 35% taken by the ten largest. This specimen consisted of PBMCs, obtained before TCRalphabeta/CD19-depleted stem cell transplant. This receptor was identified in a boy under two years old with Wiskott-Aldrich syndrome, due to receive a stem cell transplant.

The CDR3 reads CASSLFNRVIYGYTF. CDR3 in DNA: TGTGCCAGCAGCTTATTCAACAGGGTCATCTATGGCTACACCTTC. V usage is TRBV7-2 and J usage is TRBJ1-2, with TRBD1 as a possible D gene (6 bases). V was trimmed by 2 bases and J by 4 bases, leaving 14 bases between them. Looked up from germline, CDR1 is SGHTA and CDR2 is FQGNSA. CDR3 size: 15 residues.